This TCR beta chain was found in a study of blood T cell dynamics during melanoma immunotherapy (dated by TCRdb to about 2020). With regard to the full study: Patients had metastatic melanoma and received first-line pembrolizumab or nivolumab plus ipilimumab as standard of care in the United Kingdom. Consecutive patients formed a training cohort, and a further independent group of patients from the same centre was pooled into an external validation set. To find early correlates of response, peripheral T cell receptor repertoires were profiled in metastatic melanoma patients before and after one cycle of checkpoint inhibitor therapy.

The germline V gene encodes CDR1 MDHEN and CDR2 SYDVKM. The CDR3 has 15 amino acids, counting the end cysteine and phenylalanine. Only the CDR3 region is kept as DNA, spanning 45 bases read in frame from base 1. Germline trimming amounts to 3 bases on V and 5 bases on J, with 6 as the count of junction bases outside the gene matches. A fixed 350 ng of DNA was loaded for every bulk PBMC sample. Following the manufacturer instructions, the immunoSEQ TCRb Assay kit was used to amplify TCR beta CDR3 sequences from genomic DNA. The KAPA Library Quantification Kit for Illumina platforms was used to quantify the pooled libraries by qPCR. Sequencing of the pooled libraries was done on an Illumina NextSeq 500, with clustering at about 0.6-1.1 pM. The study's own analysis went as follows. TCR data were analyzed using immunoSEQ ANALYZER and the R LymphoSeq package. A rearrangement efficiency score was calculated as productive divided by the sum of productive and non-productive CDR3 sequences. Clonality was measured with the Gini coefficient and diversity with the Renyi index at alpha=1, compared pairwise between timepoints within each patient. In LymphoSeq, clonal relatedness was computed with an edit distance of 3 and repertoire similarity was computed with the Bhattacharyya coefficient. To classify response, a linear discriminant analysis based on week-3 changes in clonality and diversity was built using the R MASS and caret packages. TCRdb provides this immuneACCESS table in a form limited to in-frame rearrangements. Some clones are lacking; in checked studies, under half of them reflect an unresolved V gene, and why the rest are absent is not known. V and J calls and clone size are copied from that table; D and trimming were computed from the DNA. This sample holds more than 14,000 clones; approximately 88% were observed only once. Clones ranked in the top ten supply around 7.8% of the sample.

The full study reports these points: The study could not determine whether the T cell clones driving repertoire changes were melanoma-specific or reflected general immune activation. The relatively small sample size was recognized as a factor that could limit how well the results generalize. A bifurcated reorganization of the PBMC repertoire at W3, with increased clonality or increased diversity, was observed in patients who later achieved disease control, unlike in progressors.

Comments on this clone: Its antigen remains unidentified. Per-nucleotide qualities are absent, and no much larger clonotype sits a single base away.

The intended sense of this specimen's time point label: week 3, after first cycle of checkpoint inhibitor. Blood samples were taken before treatment (T0) and at week 3 (W3), following the first cycle of checkpoint blockade. Except for two patients with rapid clinical progression, response was assessed 12 weeks after the first infusion by RECIST 1.1; disease control meant complete response, partial response or stable disease. Any patient who had received prior systemic cancer treatment, was on concomitant immunosuppressant therapy or had synchronous other active malignancies was excluded. Bulk PBMC and plasma cell-free DNA were both sequenced for TCR beta so that circulating cells and T cell turnover could be tracked. PBMC were isolated from blood with Lymphoprep and SepMate tubes, followed by red cell lysis. QIAamp DNA Blood Mini kits were used to extract DNA from PBMC and sorted T cell subsets.

The sequence was collected from a human donor with melanoma. Here the chain combines TRBV28 and TRBJ2-1, with 8 bases matching TRBD2. The input for sequencing was blood, taken from a patient treated with checkpoint blockade. The sequence in DNA is TGTGCCAGCAGTTTGATTACTAGCGGACACAATGAGCAGTTCTTC. It translates as CASSLITSGHNEQFF. Where the CDR3 stops, the reference TRBV28 and TRBJ2-1 genes take over; the full variable domain is DVKVTQSSRYLVKRTGEKVFLECVQDMDHENMFWYRQDPGLGLRLIYFSYDVKMKEKGDIPEGYSVSREKKERFSLILESASTNQTSMYLCASSLITSGHNEQFFGPGTRLTVL.